This entry lists 15 T cell receptor beta chains sequenced from one sample in a study of T-cell reconstitution after alpha-beta-depleted transplantation in children. The TCRbeta library incorporated unique molecular identifiers. TCRdb re-analysed the PCR reads in MiXCR, keeping a single row per CDR3 protein. Of around 380,000 distinct CDR3 sequences listed, roughly 11% are singletons. The sample consisted of PBMCs from the stem cell graft donor, taken from the stem cell graft. The source is a human donor who donated a stem cell graft to a child with acute myeloid leukemia.

The V gene is TRBV24-1, the J gene TRBJ2-1, with 8 positions matching TRBD1. Germline CDR1 KGHDR, CDR2 SFDVKD. The CDR3 is 12 amino acids. V dropped 9 bases and J dropped 9; count of bases not matched to a gene: 6. The CDR3 region is CATRGQGAEQFF. The DNA for the CDR3 is TGTGCCACCCGTGGGCAGGGGGCTGAGCAGTTCTTC.

The chain combines TRBV20-1 with TRBJ1-1; the D gene is possibly TRBD1 (6 bases). V was cut by 1 base and J by 5 bases, with 14 bases left in between. The CDR3 contains 14 residues. The V gene's germline CDR1 is DFQATT and CDR2 SNEGSKA (reference sequence). CDR3 region: CSARAGSRGTEAFF. The CDR3 DNA follows: TGCAGTGCTAGAGCGGGGAGCAGGGGAACTGAAGCTTTCTTT.

This clonotype was found a few times. The chain recombines TRBV6-1 with TRBJ2-1; D gene ambiguous. The germline V gene has CDR1 MNHNS and CDR2 SASEGT. The V and J ends lost 5 bases and 0 bases respectively, with 11 bases between them. The CDR3 is 15 amino acids. CDR3 residues: CASSQQSPSYNEQFF. In DNA form, the CDR3 reads TGTGCCAGCAGTCAGCAGTCGCCCTCCTACAATGAGCAGTTCTTC.

The gene calls are TRBV7-8 and TRBJ2-5; 12 bases map to TRBD2. V trimming: 0 bases; J trimming: 5 bases; junction bases outside the gene matches: 4. This CDR3 has 16 amino acids. CDR1 and CDR2 (germline): SGHVS, FQNEAQ. Here the CDR3 DNA reads TGTGCCAGCAGCTTAGCCGGACTAGCGGGGAGGGAGACCCAGTACTTC. This encodes CASSLAGLAGRETQYF.

This clonotype has a count of ten or more. The chain joins TRBV10-3 to TRBJ1-5; perhaps TRBD1 as D (6 bases). V was trimmed by 6 bases and J by 2 bases, leaving 11 bases between them. The CDR3 has 14 residues. Germline-derived CDR1 and CDR2 are ENHRY and SYGVKD. Here the CDR3 reads CAISQGKGNQPQHF. As DNA, the CDR3 is TGTGCCATCAGCCAGGGGAAGGGCAATCAGCCCCAGCATTTT.

The genes are TRBV7-6 and TRBJ2-5; 7 nucleotides agree with TRBD2. The V and J ends lost 5 bases and 2 bases, in that order; junction bases with no gene match: 14. Germline-derived CDR1 and CDR2 are SGHVS and FNYEAQ. The CDR3 runs 17 residues. The CDR3 nucleotides are TGTGCCAGCAGCGCCCTGTGGGGAGGGGCCACACAAGAGACCCAGTACTTC. Amino acid sequence: CASSALWGGATQETQYF.

The genes are TRBV5-6 and TRBJ2-2; 10 bases match TRBD1. Germline loops: CDR1 SGHDT, CDR2 YYEEEE. The CDR3 spans 16 residues. With 4 bases clipped from V and 3 bases from J, the junction kept 6 bases outside the gene matches. CDR3 region: CASSGFGTGDTGELFF. CDR3 nucleotides: TGTGCCAGCAGCGGATTCGGGACAGGGGACACCGGGGAGCTGTTTTTT.

This clonotype was detected a few times. J is TRBJ2-5 and V is TRBV5-1, with 8 nucleotides matching TRBD2. With V trimmed by 0 bases and J by 2 bases, 6 bases remained unmatched. The CDR3 runs to 16 residues. Germline CDR1 and CDR2: SGHRS and YFSETQ. The CDR3 here is CASSLEAGAPQETQYF. The DNA for the CDR3 is TGCGCCAGCAGCTTGGAAGCGGGGGCCCCACAAGAGACCCAGTACTTC. The variable domain in full, completed from reference TRBV5-1 and TRBJ2-5, reads KAGVTQTPRYLIKTRGQQVTLSCSPISGHRSVSWYQQTPGQGLQFLFEYFSETQRNKGNFPGRFSGRQFSNSRSEMNVSTLELGDSALYLCASSLEAGAPQETQYFGPGTRLLVL.

Only one count was recorded for this clonotype. A much larger clone sits a single nucleotide away, making a read error possible. The gene calls are TRBV3-1 and TRBJ2-5; D is perhaps TRBD1 or TRBD2 (5 bases each). The CDR3 spans 15 residues. CDR1 is LGHDT and CDR2 is YNNKEL in the germline V gene (reference sequence). V gave up 8 bases and J gave up 5 bases, with 21 bases separating them. The CDR3 coding sequence is TGTGCCAGCTGCCGGATGACGGGGCGACAGGAGACCCAGTACTTC. Encoded protein: CASCRMTGRQETQYF.

The chain carries TRBV11-3 and TRBJ2-3; a weak D match, TRBD2 (5 bases). The CDR3 sequence is 15 residues long. The V gene's germline CDR1 is SGHNT and CDR2 YENEEA. Trimming pared 1 base from V and 0 bases from J, leaving 8 bases between. CDR3 residues: CASSLGGVSTDTQYF. Here the CDR3 DNA reads TGTGCCAGCAGCTTAGGGGGAGTAAGCACAGATACGCAGTATTTT.

This clonotype has a handful of counts. This rearrangement joins TRBV2 to TRBJ2-1, with TRBD1 as a possible D gene (5 bases). The CDR3 is 15 residues long. The ends were cut back, 3 bases at V and 2 bases at J, with 11 bases in the middle. Germline V gene lookup returns CDR1 SNHLY and CDR2 FYNNEI. CDR3 region: CASSEQGGAYNEQFF. The CDR3 DNA reads as TGTGCCAGCAGTGAGCAGGGTGGAGCCTACAATGAGCAGTTCTTC.

V gene TRBV6-5 combines with J gene TRBJ2-2, with D unclear. V lost 2 bases and J lost 1, with 8 bases in between. CDR3 length equals 15 residues. Germline lookup yields CDR1 MNHEY and CDR2 SVGAGI. The CDR3 sequence: CASSYDGKNTGELFF. The CDR3 DNA follows: TGTGCCAGCAGTTACGATGGGAAGAACACCGGGGAGCTGTTTTTT.

The gene calls are TRBV6-1 and TRBJ1-5; D not certain. The ends were cut back, 5 bases at V and 4 bases at J, with 9 bases in the middle. In germline, CDR1 is MNHNS, CDR2 SASEGT. The CDR3 spans 13 residues. CDR3 DNA: TGTGCCAGCAGTACCACCATAAATCAGCCCCAGCATTTT. Translated, it gives CASSTTINQPQHF.

This clonotype was seen a few times. The chain links TRBV6-1 to TRBJ2-3; TRBD1 might be the D (5 bases). In germline, CDR1 is MNHNS, CDR2 SASEGT. Trimming took 1 base from V and 2 from J, leaving 13 bases between them. The CDR3 sequence is 16 residues long. The CDR3 loop is CASSEDVQGYTDTQYF. CDR3 nucleotide sequence: TGTGCCAGCAGTGAAGACGTGCAGGGCTACACAGATACGCAGTATTTT.

This clonotype was counted many times. This chain connects TRBV20-1 to TRBJ2-2, with 7 nucleotides matching TRBD2. The CDR3 runs to 12 residues. Germline V gene sequence: CDR1 DFQATT, CDR2 SNEGSKA (reference sequence). Trimming cost V 4 bases and J 6 bases; bases outside gene matches: 2. The CDR3 here is CSANSGSGELFF. Written as DNA, the CDR3 is TGCAGTGCTAATAGCGGGTCCGGGGAGCTGTTTTTT.